Below are 25 T cell receptor beta chains sequenced from a single sample in a study of CD8 T cells in ankylosing spondylitis (dated by TCRdb to about 2017). Libraries were made using 5' RACE. Sequencing took place on an Illumina HiSeq 2500. Starting from the raw public reads, TCRdb applied fastp trimming at Q25, assembled clones with MiXCR and retained in-frame beta chains. Rows with one shared CDR3 protein collapse into an entry with the most common genes and DNA. This sample gives roughly 97,000 distinct CDR3 sequences in total; roughly 8% of them show up just once. Approximately 9.7% of the sample lies in the top ten. Sequencing used blood, either unsorted or a sorted T cell fraction (not recorded which). These receptors all come from a male donor with ankylosing spondylitis or in good health (not recorded which).

This clonotype was recorded at least ten times. The chain couples TRBV12-3 or TRBV12-4 to TRBJ2-3; D is ambiguous. Trimming took 4 bases from V and 2 from J, leaving 4 bases between them. The CDR3 sequence is 12 residues long. Here the CDR3 reads CASSSHTDTQYF. CDR3 in DNA: TGTGCCAGCAGTTCTCACACAGATACGCAGTATTTT.

In its sample, this clonotype was seen a few times. CDR3 sequence (DNA): TGCGCCAGCAGCTTGAGCGGCGGGGTCTACGAGCAGTACTTC. Protein: CASSLSGGVYEQYF. The chain links TRBV5-1 to TRBJ2-7; TRBD2 is a possible D gene (6 bases). Trimming removed 1 base at V and 3 bases at J, with 11 bases between. CDR3 length equals 14 residues. The V gene's germline CDR1 is SGHRS and CDR2 YFSETQ. The full variable domain, its missing parts supplied by reference TRBV5-1 and TRBJ2-7, is KAGVTQTPRYLIKTRGQQVTLSCSPISGHRSVSWYQQTPGQGLQFLFEYFSETQRNKGNFPGRFSGRQFSNSRSEMNVSTLELGDSALYLCASSLSGGVYEQYFGPGTRLTVT.

This clonotype was seen many times. The V and J genes are TRBV7-8 and TRBJ1-6; 8 bases line up with TRBD1. CDR3 length: 17 residues. The V gene's germline CDR1 is SGHVS and CDR2 FQNEAQ. V lost 6 bases and J lost 10; bases outside the gene matches: 17. The CDR3 loop reads CASRTYMTGERESPLHF. As DNA, the CDR3 is TGTGCCAGCAGGACTTATATGACAGGGGAAAGGGAGTCACCCCTCCACTTT.

On this clonotype: One base away lies a much larger clone, so this may be a sequencing read error. The V call is TRBV12-3 or TRBV12-4, the J call TRBJ1-1; no firm D call. The V end lost 3 bases, the J end lost 9 bases, and 20 bases lay between the germline ends. The CDR3 consists of 15 residues. CDR3 residues: CASSFLRELDAQAFF. The CDR3 region has the DNA TGTGCCAGCAGTTTCTTGCGGGAGTTAGACGCTCAAGCTTTCTTT.

At least ten counts were recorded for this clonotype. The V call is TRBV20-1, the J call TRBJ2-3; D call uncertain. Germline CDR1 and CDR2: DFQATT and SNEGSKA (reference sequence). Trimming pared 5 bases from V and 1 base from J, leaving 10 bases between. CDR3 length equals 13 residues. The DNA for the CDR3 is TGCAGTGCTGAACCAGGCGGCACAGATACGCAGTATTTT. This sequence encodes CSAEPGGTDTQYF.

CDR3 nucleotide sequence: TGCGCCAGCAGCCAGGTGACAGGGGTCACCGGGGAGCTGTTTTTT. This translates into CASSQVTGVTGELFF. The chain carries TRBV4-3 and TRBJ2-2; 8 bases agree with TRBD1. The CDR3 contains 15 residues. In germline, CDR1 is LGHNA, CDR2 YSLEER. The V segment lost 3 bases and the J segment 4 bases; nucleotides outside the gene matches: 4.

This clonotype was recorded many times. V is TRBV4-3 and J is TRBJ1-2; D is unclear. V dropped 3 bases and J dropped 3 bases, with 14 bases sitting between them. CDR1 is LGHNA and CDR2 is YSLEER in the germline V gene. This CDR3 is built from 15 residues. The CDR3 spells CASSQGQEGYYGYTF. DNA of the CDR3: TGCGCCAGCAGCCAGGGTCAGGAGGGTTACTATGGCTACACCTTC.

This clonotype was recorded at least ten times. The rearrangement uses TRBV27 and TRBJ2-2; D might be TRBD1 (6 bases). This CDR3 comprises 13 residues. The ends were cut back, 8 bases at V and 1 base at J, with 8 bases in the middle. Germline CDR1 and CDR2: MNHEY and SMNVEV (reference sequence). The CDR3 region is CASLGQNTGELFF. For the CDR3, the DNA is TGTGCCAGCTTGGGACAGAACACCGGGGAGCTGTTTTTT.

The chain couples TRBV6-5 to TRBJ2-7; 7 bases agree with TRBD1. The J segment lost 7 bases and the V segment lost 0 bases, leaving 6 bases of the junction unmatched. The CDR3 sequence is 14 residues long. Germline loops: CDR1 MNHEY, CDR2 SVGAGI. The CDR3 DNA follows: TGTGCCAGCAGTTACTCTCAGGGGGTGGGGGAGCAGTACTTC. Translation gives CASSYSQGVGEQYF.

This clonotype appeared many times. The chain links TRBV11-2 to TRBJ2-7; D is possibly TRBD1 (5 bases). Germline V gives CDR1 SGHAT, CDR2 FQNNGV. Trimming left V 0 bases short and J 3 bases short, with 12 bases between. This CDR3 comprises 15 residues. CDR3 nucleotide sequence: TGTGCCAGCAGCTTAGATGTAACAGGCTACTACGAGCAGTACTTC. Amino acids: CASSLDVTGYYEQYF.

This chain uses TRBV20-1 with TRBJ2-3; unclear D gene. V lost 3 bases and J lost 6, with 19 bases in between. CDR1 is DFQATT and CDR2 is SNEGSKA in the germline V gene (reference sequence). The length of the CDR3 is 15 residues. In DNA form, the CDR3 reads TGCAGTGCTAGGCCCGGTCTCCCCCGTAGGGATACGCAGTATTTT. Translation gives CSARPGLPRRDTQYF.

This clonotype was seen many times. The chain employs TRBV7-8 and TRBJ1-3; D gene unclear. The CDR3 length is 14 residues. CDR1 and CDR2 from the germline V gene are SGHVS and FQNEAQ. Between the trimmed V and J ends, which lost 5 bases and 0 bases, there was a span of 8 bases. As DNA, the CDR3 is TGTGCCAGCAGCGAACGGGTCTCTGGAAACACCATATATTTT. Residues: CASSERVSGNTIYF.

In its sample, this clonotype was seen once. This chain uses TRBV5-1 with TRBJ2-3; D is possibly TRBD2 (5 bases). Germline lookup yields CDR1 SGHRS and CDR2 YFSETQ. The CDR3 contains 17 residues. Trimming took 4 bases from V and 0 from J, leaving 18 bases between them. CDR3 coding DNA: TGCGCCAGCAGCAAAAGCGGAGACGGATATAGCACAGATACGCAGTATTTT. It codes for CASSKSGDGYSTDTQYF.

CDR3 sequence reads: CASSQGRTVLSTDTQYF. The DNA for the CDR3 is TGCGCCAGCAGCCAAGGGAGGACAGTATTGTCCACAGATACGCAGTATTTT. The chain combines TRBV4-3 with TRBJ2-3; a weak D match, TRBD1 (6 bases). V was clipped by 1 base and J by 2 bases, with 16 bases between them. Germline CDR1 LGHNA, CDR2 YSLEER. The CDR3 is 17 residues long.

This clonotype was picked up many times. This chain links TRBV4-3 with TRBJ2-2, with D perhaps TRBD1 or TRBD2 (7 bases each). The CDR3 has 17 residues. Germline V lookup: CDR1 LGHNA, CDR2 YSLEER. The V end lost 3 bases, the J end lost 4 bases, and 18 bases lay between the germline ends. CDR3 region: CASSQFLGGGSTGELFF. The CDR3 DNA sequence: TGCGCCAGCAGCCAGTTCCTGGGAGGGGGCAGCACCGGGGAGCTGTTTTTT.

This clonotype was counted at least ten times. V gene TRBV7-2 combines with J gene TRBJ1-5; D gene uncertain. Germline CDR1 is SGHTA and CDR2 is FQGNSA. V lost 3 bases to trimming and J lost 3 bases, with 12 bases between them. The length of the CDR3 is 15 residues. CDR3 residues: CASSFGPPVNQPQHF. CDR3 sequence (DNA): TGTGCCAGCAGCTTTGGACCTCCAGTCAATCAGCCCCAGCATTTT.

This clonotype was detected a few times. This rearrangement joins TRBV12-3 or TRBV12-4 to TRBJ2-7; 11 positions match TRBD2. The trim removed 10 bases at V and 6 bases at J, leaving 23 bases unmatched. The CDR3 consists of 18 residues. The CDR3 bases are TGTGCCATCGCCACTACATCTCTACTAGCGGGAGTTTTTAGCGAGCAGTACTTC. The encoded protein is CAIATTSLLAGVFSEQYF.

In this sample, this clonotype turned up many times. This chain connects TRBV10-3 to TRBJ2-7; 8 positions agree with TRBD1. J was trimmed by 4 bases and V by 10 bases; bases with no gene match: 6. CDR1 and CDR2 (germline): ENHRY, SYGVKD. The CDR3 totals 12 residues. The CDR3 loop reads CARGQDLYEQYF. CDR3 nucleotide sequence: TGTGCCAGGGGACAGGATCTGTACGAGCAGTACTTC.

This clonotype was seen many times. The chain combines TRBV11-2 with TRBJ1-6; no firm D call. Germline CDR1 reads SGHAT; CDR2 reads FQNNGV. The CDR3 spans 13 residues. V gave up 2 bases and J gave up 7 bases, with 6 bases separating them. The CDR3: CASSLFPNSPLHF. CDR3 in DNA: TGTGCCAGCAGCTTATTCCCGAATTCACCCCTCCACTTT.

This clonotype has ten or more counts. The genes are TRBV4-2 and TRBJ2-3, with D possibly TRBD2 on 5 matching bases. The V gene's germline CDR1 is LGHNA and CDR2 YNFKEQ. Trimming removed 0 bases at V and 2 bases at J, with 15 bases between. The CDR3 covers 17 residues. This CDR3 is CASSQDSEGLYTDTQYF. In DNA form, the CDR3 reads TGTGCCAGCAGCCAAGATAGCGAGGGCTTATACACAGATACGCAGTATTTT.

This clonotype occurred many times. This chain links TRBV11-2 with TRBJ2-3; 7 bases map to TRBD1. Germline CDR1 is SGHAT and CDR2 is FQNNGV. The CDR3 runs to 12 residues. With V trimmed by 6 bases and J by 5 bases, 2 bases remained unmatched. CDR3 in amino acids: CASRWTGDTQYF. In DNA, the CDR3 is TGTGCCAGCAGATGGACAGGAGATACGCAGTATTTT. The complete variable domain, with remaining parts taken from reference TRBV11-2 and TRBJ2-3, reads EAGVAQSPRYKIIEKRQSVAFWCNPISGHATLYWYQQILGQGPKLLIQFQNNGVVDDSQLPKDRFSAERLKGVDSTLKIQPAKLEDSAVYLCASRWTGDTQYFGPGTRLTVL.

This clonotype was observed many times. The chain combines TRBV12-3 or TRBV12-4 with TRBJ2-1; D is unresolved. CDR3 length: 18 amino acids. V was shortened by 6 bases and J by 4 bases, with 25 bases between the two germline ends. CDR3 residues: CASSLINPSTLPYNEQFF. The CDR3, as DNA: TGTGCCAGCAGCCTTATCAACCCATCCACCCTACCTTACAATGAGCAGTTCTTC.

This clonotype was detected many times. The gene calls are TRBV11-2 and TRBJ1-1; D is perhaps TRBD1 (5 bases). V dropped 1 base and J dropped 0 bases, with 9 bases sitting between them. Per the germline V gene, CDR1 is SGHAT and CDR2 is FQNNGV. The length of the CDR3 is 15 residues. DNA for the CDR3: TGTGCCAGCAGCTTAGGCGAGGGGATGAACACTGAAGCTTTCTTT. It specifies CASSLGEGMNTEAFF.

The table lists this clonotype with a few counts. The rearrangement uses TRBV20-1 and TRBJ2-1; D is perhaps TRBD1 (6 bases). The germline gives CDR1 DFQATT, CDR2 SNEGSKA (reference sequence). The CDR3 sequence is 15 residues long. V lost 0 bases, J lost 8 bases, and 17 bases lay in between. The chain's CDR3 is CSARDGDKGGDEQFF. The CDR3 DNA sequence: TGCAGTGCTAGAGATGGGGACAAGGGCGGCGATGAGCAGTTCTTC.

In its sample, this clonotype was seen many times. The V call is TRBV9, the J call TRBJ2-3; maybe TRBD1 (6 bases). From germline, CDR1 is SGDLS and CDR2 YYNGEE. The V gene lost 2 bases and the J gene lost 2 bases, with 21 bases spanning the gap. CDR3 length: 18 amino acids. The CDR3, as DNA: TGTGCCAGCAGCGTCGATACAGCAGGGGCCTCCCTCACAGATACGCAGTATTTT. Translation gives CASSVDTAGASLTDTQYF.